Listed below are T cell receptor beta chains from one sample, sequenced in a study of shared clonotypes between healthy human individuals. TCRdb keeps only in-frame clones here, not all; method: immunoSEQ multiplex PCR. The sample includes about 2 million clones, roughly 94% seen only once; the top ten take 0.13%. Sequenced: naive CD4+ T cells sorted from blood. Receptors originate from a man aged 18-30 years in good health. Each CDR3 is given with its conserved first and last residue. The order of the fields is J gene, D gene, V gene, clone size, CDR3 protein, CDR3 DNA. D genes are given only for firm matches. Size is stated for part of the rows, as once, few or many counts, or as a class when the clone is expanded.

>TRBJ1-2|NA|TRBV5-1|NA
CASSSSGTNYGYTF
TGCGCCAGCAGCTCGTCCGGGACAAACTATGGCTACACCTTC
>TRBJ2-7|NA|TRBV18|NA
CASSPGPTYEQYF
TGTGCCAGCTCACCAGGGCCTACCTACGAGCAGTACTTC
>TRBJ1-3|NA|TRBV10-2|NA
CASSDVLRTIYF
TGCGCCAGCAGTGACGTCCTGCGGACCATATATTTT
>TRBJ1-1|NA|TRBV6-6|once
CASSYIREGTEAFF
TGTGCCAGCAGTTACATCAGGGAGGGAACTGAAGCTTTCTTT
>TRBJ2-3|TRBD2|TRBV2|NA
CASSAGLAYTDTQYF
TGTGCCAGCAGTGCGGGACTAGCATACACAGATACGCAGTATTTT
>TRBJ1-1|NA|TRBV6-5|once
CASSYSPSLRGEAFF
TGTGCCAGCAGTTACTCCCCAAGTCTAAGAGGTGAAGCTTTCTTT
>TRBJ2-5|NA|TRBV6-1|NA
CASSELGTQYF
TGTGCCAGCAGTGAATTAGGGACCCAGTACTTC
>TRBJ2-1|NA|TRBV4-1|NA
CASSHTSGSYNEQFF
TGCGCCAGCAGCCACACCAGCGGATCCTACAATGAGCAGTTCTTC
>TRBJ2-3|NA|TRBV5-1|NA
CASILDIGDTQYF
TGCGCCAGCATTCTCGATATTGGTGATACGCAGTATTTT
>TRBJ2-1|NA|TRBV7-2|NA
CASSLAGGRWNEQFF
TGTGCCAGCAGCTTAGCGGGGGGGCGGTGGAATGAGCAGTTCTTC
>TRBJ2-3|TRBD1|TRBV29-1|NA
CSVEVFTGTGSTDTQYF
TGCAGCGTTGAAGTTTTTACCGGGACAGGTAGCACAGATACGCAGTATTTT
>TRBJ2-2|NA|TRBV7-2|NA
CASSLGGGTGELFF
TGTGCCAGCAGCTTGGGAGGGGGCACCGGGGAGCTGTTTTTT
>TRBJ2-2|NA|TRBV15|once
CATSREAGTGELFF
TGTGCCACCAGCAGAGAAGCTGGCACCGGGGAGCTGTTTTTT
>TRBJ1-2|NA|TRBV6-4|NA
CASSPNSGSYTF
TGTGCCAGCAGCCCAAATTCCGGCAGCTACACCTTC
>TRBJ2-7|NA|TRBV7-9|NA
CASSFASEQYF
TGTGCCAGCAGCTTCGCGAGCGAGCAGTACTTC
>TRBJ1-5|TRBD1|TRBV5-1|NA
CASSLGDSPGPQHF
TGCGCCAGCAGCTTGGGGGACAGCCCAGGGCCCCAGCATTTT
>TRBJ1-2|NA|TRBV5-1|NA
CASSLEGHGYTF
TGCGCCAGCAGCTTGGAGGGGCATGGCTACACCTTC
>TRBJ2-5|TRBD2|TRBV2|NA
CASRLAGGGETQYF
TGTGCCAGCAGATTAGCGGGGGGCGGGGAGACCCAGTACTTC
>TRBJ1-4|TRBD1|TRBV2|NA
CASTLQGAGEKLFF
TGTGCCAGCACGCTACAGGGGGCGGGCGAAAAACTGTTTTTT
>TRBJ2-3|TRBD1|TRBV10-2|NA
CASSGQGNSDTQYF
TGCGCCAGCAGTGGACAGGGGAATTCAGATACGCAGTATTTT
>TRBJ2-5|NA|TRBV7-9|NA
CASSLAPGVETQYF
TGTGCCAGCAGCTTAGCCCCGGGGGTAGAGACCCAGTACTTC
>TRBJ1-1|TRBD1|TRBV7-8|NA
CASSFRDRVLTEAFF
TGTGCCAGCAGCTTCCGGGACAGGGTGCTCACTGAAGCTTTCTTT
>TRBJ2-7|NA|TRBV10-3|NA
CAIRTLEDYEQYF
TGTGCCATCAGGACACTAGAGGACTACGAGCAGTACTTC
>TRBJ2-7|NA|TRBV27|NA
CASSNSPGGGSRYEQYF
TGTGCCAGCAGCAACTCCCCGGGGGGCGGGAGTAGATACGAGCAGTACTTC
>TRBJ1-3|NA|TRBV30|NA
CAWRSGVLSSGNTIYF
TGTGCCTGGAGGTCAGGGGTCTTGAGCTCTGGAAACACCATATATTTT
>TRBJ1-2|NA|TRBV2|NA
CASSVEAIRYGYTF
TGTGCCAGCAGTGTCGAGGCCATTCGCTATGGCTACACCTTC
>TRBJ1-4|NA|TRBV28|NA
CASSPPRGNLPNEKLFF
TGTGCCAGCAGTCCCCCCCGGGGAAACCTCCCGAATGAAAAACTGTTTTTT
>TRBJ2-2|NA|TRBV6-6|NA
CASSQRGDTGELFF
TGTGCCAGCAGTCAACGCGGAGATACCGGGGAGCTGTTTTTT
>TRBJ2-3|TRBD2|TRBV4-3|NA
CASSQDGTSGGTLDTQYF
TGCGCCAGCAGCCAAGATGGGACTAGCGGGGGGACTTTAGATACGCAGTATTTT
>TRBJ2-7|NA|TRBV9|NA
CASPKILESGYEQYF
TGTGCCAGCCCCAAAATTCTAGAGTCAGGCTACGAGCAGTACTTC
>TRBJ2-1|TRBD1|TRBV10-3|NA
CAISEPGQGPSTGQFF
TGTGCCATCAGTGAACCGGGACAGGGTCCCTCCACAGGGCAGTTCTTC
>TRBJ2-7|NA|TRBV2|NA
CASSGGRNTREYF
TGTGCCAGCAGTGGGGGACGGAATACGAGGGAGTACTTC
>TRBJ2-7|NA|TRBV30|NA
CAWSVGGTAYEQYF
TGTGCCTGGAGTGTCGGCGGGACGGCCTACGAGCAGTACTTC
>TRBJ2-3|TRBD2|TRBV7-9|NA
CASSVSGRLTADTQYF
TGTGCCAGCAGCGTAAGCGGGAGGCTGACTGCAGATACGCAGTATTTT
>TRBJ1-1|NA|TRBV29-1|NA
CSVEAPLWNTEAFF
TGCAGCGTTGAAGCCCCGCTGTGGAACACTGAAGCTTTCTTT
>TRBJ2-5|TRBD2|TRBV28|NA
CASSPADTSGQETQYF
TGTGCCAGCAGTCCAGCCGATACTAGCGGGCAAGAGACCCAGTACTTC
>TRBJ1-1|NA|TRBV30|few
CAWSVRAEAFF
TGTGCCTGGAGTGTACGGGCTGAAGCTTTCTTT
>TRBJ1-3|TRBD1|TRBV5-1|NA
CASSSTGANSGNTIYF
TGCGCCAGCAGCTCGACAGGGGCGAACTCTGGAAACACCATATATTTT
>TRBJ2-1|NA|TRBV5-6|NA
CASSLEPSPAYNEQFF
TGTGCCAGCAGCTTGGAACCTTCCCCTGCCTACAATGAGCAGTTCTTC
>TRBJ2-5|TRBD2|TRBV11-2|NA
CASSLGTSGRIETQYF
TGTGCCAGCAGCCTGGGGACTAGCGGGAGGATCGAGACCCAGTACTTC
>TRBJ2-1|NA|TRBV5-1|NA
CASSLVLSSYNEQFF
TGCGCCAGCAGCTTGGTATTGAGCTCCTACAATGAGCAGTTCTTC
>TRBJ2-1|NA|TRBV28|many
CASSLGQGGLLGQFF
TGTGCCAGCAGCCTGGGACAAGGGGGATTATTGGGGCAGTTCTTC
>TRBJ1-2|NA|TRBV7-2|NA
CASSLGAAYSSNGYTF
TGTGCCAGCAGCTTAGGGGCAGCCTACTCGTCCAATGGCTACACCTTC
>TRBJ2-1|NA|TRBV11-3|once
CASSSRSSSYNEQFF
TGTGCCAGCAGCTCCAGATCTAGCTCCTACAATGAGCAGTTCTTC
>TRBJ1-1|TRBD1|TRBV7-2|NA
CASSPQQGMGTEAFF
TGTGCCAGCAGCCCCCAACAGGGGATGGGAACTGAAGCTTTCTTT
>TRBJ2-3|NA|TRBV7-9|NA
CASSYRDFSDTQYF
TGTGCCAGCAGCTACCGGGACTTCTCAGATACGCAGTATTTT
>TRBJ2-3|NA|TRBV5-1|NA
CASSLIAGDLTDTQYF
TGCGCCAGCAGCTTGATCGCCGGAGACCTCACAGATACGCAGTATTTT
>TRBJ2-1|TRBD1|TRBV5-1|NA
CASSLRDRENNEQFF
TGCGCCAGCAGCTTGAGGGACAGGGAGAACAATGAGCAGTTCTTC
>TRBJ2-5|TRBD2|TRBV6-1|few
CASSDLSGVRETQYF
TGTGCCAGCAGTGACCTCAGCGGGGTACGGGAGACCCAGTACTTC
>TRBJ2-5|NA|TRBV4-3|NA
CASSQEDRLGTQYF
TGCGCCAGCAGCCAAGAAGATCGCCTGGGGACCCAGTACTTC